What follows are 27 T cell receptor beta chains derived from one specimen sequenced in a study of regulatory T cells in long-lasting Graves disease. Time point specified: newly diagnosed GD, antithyroid drugs for less than 3 months. Preparation of the TCR library used RNA extracted from PBMCs. Libraries of TCR beta came from iRepertoire HTBI primers plus Arm-PCR of CDR3 regions. TCRdb ran MiXCR on the multiplex PCR reads and lists one entry per CDR3 protein. The sample comprises some 600,000 distinct CDR3 sequences, around 16% of which are singletons, and 12% rests with the top ten. These data were also filed under a second study, of T cells in Graves' hyperthyroidism and ophthalmopathy.

Sequenced here: peripheral blood mononuclear cells (PBMCs), sampled at new diagnosis, from a patient treated with antithyroid drugs. These receptors came from a man between 18 and 35 years old with Graves disease.

The V and J genes are TRBV5-1 and TRBJ2-3; no firm D call. The CDR3 has 15 amino acids. Germline CDR1 and CDR2: SGHRS and YFSETQ. Trimming pared 0 bases from V and 4 bases from J, leaving 12 bases between. CDR3 sequence reads: CASSLVGYPPDTQYF. The CDR3 DNA is TGCGCCAGCAGCTTGGTTGGCTACCCGCCAGATACGCAGTATTTT.

Ten or more counts support this clonotype. This chain links TRBV10-1 with TRBJ2-5; weak D call: TRBD1 (5 bases). The CDR3 contains 16 residues. Germline values: CDR1 WNHNN, CDR2 SYGVQD (reference sequence). The V and J ends lost 0 bases and 1 base respectively, with 12 bases between them. The CDR3, as DNA: TGCGCCAGCAGTGAGTCAAGGGGTATTCTCCAAGAGACCCAGTACTTC. Translating gives CASSESRGILQETQYF.

This clonotype showed up many times. The chain uses TRBV3-1 and TRBJ2-3, with D possibly matching TRBD2 (5 bases). The V gene lost 4 bases and the J gene lost 3 bases, with 20 bases spanning the gap. The CDR3 runs 17 residues. Germline V lookup: CDR1 LGHDT, CDR2 YNNKEL (reference sequence). The CDR3 spells CASSLLGSGGITDTQYF. CDR3 DNA: TGTGCCAGCAGCCTCCTGGGGAGTGGCGGAATAACAGATACGCAGTATTTT.

Ten or more counts support this clonotype. The chain employs TRBV11-2 and TRBJ2-1; D possibly corresponds to TRBD2 (6 bases). This CDR3 has 14 amino acids. CDR1 SGHAT and CDR2 FQNNGV come from the germline V gene. Trimming stripped 2 bases from V and 9 bases from J, with 14 bases between. The CDR3: CASSLWGPGGEQFF. The CDR3 DNA sequence: TGTGCCAGCAGCTTATGGGGACCCGGGGGTGAGCAGTTCTTC. Filled out from reference TRBV11-2 and TRBJ2-1, the complete variable domain reads EAGVAQSPRYKIIEKRQSVAFWCNPISGHATLYWYQQILGQGPKLLIQFQNNGVVDDSQLPKDRFSAERLKGVDSTLKIQPAKLEDSAVYLCASSLWGPGGEQFFGPGTRLTVL.

This clonotype turned up a few times. The chain combines TRBV5-1 with TRBJ2-7; D possibly corresponds to TRBD1 (6 bases). CDR3 size: 16 residues. Germline CDR1 SGHRS, CDR2 YFSETQ. Trimming pared 4 bases from V and 3 bases from J, leaving 20 bases between. In nucleotides, the CDR3 is TGCGCCAGCAGCCGCGCGGAGCCCCAGGGGTTCTACGAGCAGTACTTC. Translated: CASSRAEPQGFYEQYF.

This clonotype was counted between two and nine times. The chain combines TRBV28 with TRBJ1-2; the D gene is possibly TRBD1 (5 bases). Germline V gene sequence: CDR1 MDHEN, CDR2 SYDVKM. The CDR3 runs 16 residues. V gave up 5 bases and J gave up 7 bases, with 23 bases separating them. The CDR3 reads CASSLSGSGRDGGYTF. The CDR3 bases are TGTGCCAGCAGTCTCAGCGGGTCCGGCAGGGACGGTGGCTACACCTTC.

Ten or more counts support this clonotype. The V gene is TRBV12-3 or TRBV12-4, the J gene TRBJ1-1; no clear D gene. This CDR3 region has 13 residues. V dropped 5 bases and J dropped 1 base, with 8 bases sitting between them. The CDR3 reads CASSPRRNTEAFF. In DNA, the CDR3 is TGTGCCAGCAGTCCGCGACGGAACACTGAAGCTTTCTTT.

This clonotype turned up a few times. V usage is TRBV7-9 and J usage is TRBJ2-7; D may be TRBD2 (5 bases). Between the trimmed V and J ends, which lost 0 bases and 7 bases, there was a span of 13 bases. This CDR3 has 14 residues. From germline, CDR1 is SEHNR and CDR2 FQNEAQ (reference sequence). CDR3 in DNA: TGTGCCAGCAGCTTAGCCCGGGCCACGGGGGAGCAGTACTTC. Its protein product is CASSLARATGEQYF.

This clonotype was observed at least ten times. CDR3 region: CASSYAATNEKLFF. The CDR3 nucleotides read TGTGCCAGCAGTTACGCGGCAACTAATGAAAAACTGTTTTTT. The V and J genes are TRBV6-5 and TRBJ1-4; D gene ambiguous. Trimming removed 2 bases from V and 0 bases from J, with 4 bases in between. Germline V lookup: CDR1 MNHEY, CDR2 SVGAGI. The CDR3 extends over 14 amino acids.

This clonotype was observed a handful of times. This may stem from a read error, because a much larger clone lies one nucleotide away. This chain connects TRBV30 to TRBJ2-7, with D maybe TRBD2 (6 bases). The CDR3 extends over 15 amino acids. CDR1 is GTSNPN and CDR2 is SVGIG in the germline V gene (reference sequence). Trimming cost V 0 bases and J 2 bases, with 14 bases left between them. The CDR3: CAWSVRLDSTYEQYF. CDR3 DNA: TGTGCCTGGAGTGTACGACTAGACAGCACCTACGAGCAGTACTTC.

This clonotype has ten or more counts. The chain combines TRBV2 with TRBJ2-7; D unclear. Germline V lookup: CDR1 SNHLY, CDR2 FYNNEI. The CDR3 runs 10 residues. Trimming pared 6 bases from V and 3 bases from J, leaving 3 bases between. Here the CDR3 reads CASRGYEQYF. The CDR3 region has the DNA TGTGCCAGCAGGGGCTACGAGCAGTACTTC.

This clonotype was seen at least ten times. The genes are TRBV12-3 or TRBV12-4 and TRBJ1-2; D is ambiguous. The CDR3 extends over 13 amino acids. Trimming removed 3 bases from V and 4 bases from J, with 9 bases in between. The CDR3 sequence is CASSFSTAYGYTF. The CDR3 nucleotides read TGTGCCAGCAGTTTCAGTACAGCCTATGGCTACACCTTC.

This clonotype was seen many times. The chain links TRBV11-2 to TRBJ2-1; D is perhaps TRBD2 (6 bases). The ends were cut back, 4 bases at V and 12 bases at J, with 28 bases in the middle. The CDR3 runs to 17 residues. The germline CDR1 and CDR2 sequences are SGHAT and FQNNGV. The CDR3 spells CASSSGLITMSRSRQFF. CDR3 nucleotides: TGTGCCAGCAGCTCAGGACTAATTACAATGAGTCGGAGTAGGCAGTTCTTC.

V usage is TRBV5-1 and J usage is TRBJ2-2; 10 bases fit TRBD2. The CDR3 covers 18 residues. CDR1 is SGHRS and CDR2 is YFSETQ in the germline V gene. V shed 0 bases, J shed 6 bases, and the junction held 11 bases outside the gene matches. The CDR3, as DNA: TGCGCCAGCAGCTTGGCCGGGACTAGCGCGTTGGCGGCCGGGGAGCTGTTTTTT. Its translation: CASSLAGTSALAAGELFF.

Ten or more counts support this clonotype. The chain links TRBV7-2 to TRBJ2-1; weak D call: TRBD1 (5 bases). This CDR3 spans 12 amino acids. Germline V gene sequence: CDR1 SGHTA, CDR2 FQGNSA. V lost 1 base and J 9 bases, leaving 7 bases between the germline ends. CDR3 nucleotide sequence: TGTGCCAGCAGCTTAGTAGGGGCTGAGCAGTTCTTC. It translates to CASSLVGAEQFF.

This chain joins TRBV9 and TRBJ1-5, with D possibly TRBD1 on 6 matching bases. This CDR3 is 15 amino acids long. In germline, CDR1 is SGDLS, CDR2 YYNGEE. Trimming took 4 bases from V and 2 from J, leaving 13 bases between them. For the CDR3, the DNA is TGTGCCAGCAGCCCAGGGGCAGGGGGCAATCAGCCCCAGCATTTT. It specifies CASSPGAGGNQPQHF.

The sample holds a few counts of this clonotype. The V gene is TRBV6-5, the J gene TRBJ2-7; D is possibly TRBD1 (7 bases). V was shortened by 2 bases and J by 6 bases, with 20 bases between the two germline ends. This CDR3 comprises 16 residues. Looked up from germline, CDR1 is MNHEY and CDR2 is SVGAGI. The CDR3: CASSYTSGTAGSEQYF. The CDR3, as DNA: TGTGCCAGCAGTTACACTTCCGGGACAGCGGGTTCCGAGCAGTACTTC.

In this sample, this clonotype turned up once. V is TRBV20-1 and J is TRBJ2-7, with a possible D match to TRBD2 (6 bases). Germline V gene data show CDR1 as DFQATT and CDR2 as SNEGSKA (reference sequence). The V end was cut by 5 bases, the J end by 3 bases, with 20 bases between. The CDR3 spans 15 residues. The CDR3 coding sequence is TGCAGTGCTGCCACCCCAGGCGGGATAAACTACGAGCAGTACTTC. This sequence encodes CSAATPGGINYEQYF.

The gene calls are TRBV5-1 and TRBJ2-5, with 9 bases matching TRBD2. Germline V gene lookup returns CDR1 SGHRS and CDR2 YFSETQ. This CDR3 contains 16 residues. The ends lost 4 bases at V and 4 bases at J; junction bases unmatched: 11. CDR3 bases: TGCGCCAGCAGCACCCGACTAGCGGAAACCTTAGAGACCCAGTACTTC. It codes for CASSTRLAETLETQYF.

This clonotype was seen at least ten times. The genes are TRBV5-1 and TRBJ1-1; tentative D call: TRBD1 (5 bases). The CDR3 is 14 residues long. Germline V CDR1 and CDR2: SGHRS, YFSETQ. V lost 4 bases to trimming and J lost 3 bases, with 13 bases between them. In nucleotides, the CDR3 is TGCGCCAGCAGCCGAGGGGAGGGCGACACTGAAGCTTTCTTT. Protein: CASSRGEGDTEAFF.

The chain recombines TRBV7-8 with TRBJ2-1; D possibly matches TRBD1 or TRBD2 (5 bases each). This CDR3 is 15 amino acids long. V was pared by 6 bases and J by 1 base, with 13 bases between. Germline V gene lookup returns CDR1 SGHVS and CDR2 FQNEAQ. The CDR3 region is CASSTRGGSYNEQFF. CDR3 DNA sequence: TGTGCCAGCAGTACGAGGGGCGGGTCCTACAATGAGCAGTTCTTC.

This clonotype was found a few times. The chain joins TRBV20-1 to TRBJ1-5; no clear D. The germline gives CDR1 DFQATT, CDR2 SNEGSKA (reference sequence). CDR3 length: 13 amino acids. V lost 5 bases, J lost 0 bases, and 8 bases lay in between. CDR3: CSAAEHSNQPQHF. In nucleotides, the CDR3 is TGCAGTGCTGCGGAGCATAGCAATCAGCCCCAGCATTTT.

In this sample, this clonotype turned up a few times. V and J are TRBV4-1 and TRBJ2-7, with 9 nucleotides matching TRBD1. The CDR3 is 15 residues long. Trimming at V came to 3 bases and at J to 6 bases, leaving 9 bases not matched to a gene. Germline CDR1 and CDR2: MGHRA and YSYEKL. The CDR3 sequence is CASSHSGTGLGEQYF. CDR3 sequence (DNA): TGCGCCAGCAGCCACTCCGGGACAGGGCTAGGCGAGCAGTACTTC.

The chain combines TRBV10-3 with TRBJ1-5; perhaps TRBD1 as D (5 bases). V lost 7 bases, J lost 9 bases, and 7 bases lay in between. The CDR3 covers 10 residues. Looked up from germline, CDR1 is ENHRY and CDR2 is SYGVKD. The CDR3 nucleotides read TGTGCCATCAAGGGGAGGCCCCAGCATTTT. This codes for CAIKGRPQHF.

Details on this clonotype: This likely traces to a read error, being one base from a far larger clone. The gene calls are TRBV28 and TRBJ2-7; 11 positions match TRBD2. CDR3 length: 14 residues. Germline CDR1 is MDHEN and CDR2 is SYDVKM. V shed 9 bases, J shed 7 bases, and the junction held 11 bases outside the gene matches. Here the CDR3 reads CASSTSGSSGEQYF. Written as DNA, the CDR3 is TGTGCCAGTAGCACTAGCGGGAGTTCGGGAGAGCAGTACTTC.

This clonotype was counted at least ten times. The genes are TRBV24-1 and TRBJ2-1; unclear D gene. CDR1 and CDR2 (germline): KGHDR, SFDVKD. With 3 bases removed from V and 4 bases from J, the gap between germline ends came to 3 bases. The CDR3 totals 12 residues. This CDR3 is CATSDDYNEQFF. In DNA, the CDR3 is TGTGCCACCAGTGATGATTACAATGAGCAGTTCTTC.

Comment on this clonotype: This clone may be a read error of a much larger clone one base away. V and J are TRBV20-1 and TRBJ2-1; TRBD2 agrees at 11 bases. The CDR3 totals 14 residues. The germline V gene encodes CDR1 DFQATT and CDR2 SNEGSKA (reference sequence). CDR3 sequence (DNA): TGCAGTGCTGTTAGCGGGAGGGTGTACAATGAGCAGCTCTTC. Protein: CSAVSGRVYNEQLF.